The present T cell receptor beta chain was sequenced within a study of blood T cell repertoires in COVID-19. Study overall: The samples span acute and convalescent COVID-19 from the United States, Italy and Spain. PBMCs, B-cell-depleted T cells, or T cells provided the cDNA or gDNA that made up the material.

The table came from immunoSEQ multiplex PCR; TCRdb's copy has only in-frame clones and leaves some out. The sample lists 30,000 to 45,000 clones; 90% were seen once. The CDR3 is 15 amino acids. V was trimmed by 2 bases and J by 0 bases, leaving 8 bases between them. Germline loops: CDR1 SEHNR, CDR2 FQNEAQ (reference sequence). This clone was picked up a small number of times. Sequencing was done on a sample of peripheral blood. This receptor was identified in a human donor in a cohort sampled during active COVID-19. This chain connects TRBV7-9 to TRBJ1-5; D is possibly TRBD1 (5 bases). This CDR3 reads CASSLTGGSNQPQHF. DNA for the CDR3: TGTGCCAGCAGCTTAACGGGGGGTAGCAATCAGCCCCAGCATTTT. Full variable domain (remainder filled in from reference TRBV7-9 and TRBJ1-5): DTGVSQNPRHKITKRGQNVTFRCDPISEHNRLYWYRQTLGQGPEFLTYFQNEAQLEKSRLLSDRFSAERPKGSFSTLEIQRTEQGDSAMYLCASSLTGGSNQPQHFGDGTRLSIL.